A single sample gave rise to the 5 T cell receptor beta chains below, sequenced in a study of tumor-infiltrating lymphocytes in oesophageal squamous cell carcinoma. TCRdb independently ran MiXCR on the PCR reads; one entry per CDR3 protein. The table records 15,000 to 20,000 distinct CDR3 sequences, around 41% of them present only once. Sequencing was done on a sample of esophageal tumor tissue. The receptor source for this set is a male donor with esophageal squamous cell carcinoma.

The chain carries TRBV7-3 and TRBJ2-7, with TRBD2 matching over 8 bases. The J call is uncertain, as TRBJ2-1 better fits the DNA end. Germline CDR1 reads SGHTA; CDR2 reads FQGTGA. This CDR3 has 13 amino acids. The CDR3 spells CASSFTGGETQFF. CDR3 DNA sequence: TGTGCCAGCAGCTTTACCGGGGGGGAGACCCAGTTCTTC.

This clonotype was seen a few times. Here the CDR3 omits its conserved ending phenylalanine or tryptophan, so a read error is the likely source. The DNA is omitted, as the CDR3 cannot be located on it reliably, and the CDR3 follows TCRdb's listing. The chain has TRBV6-1 and TRBJ2-7; the table's D call, TRBD1, was not checked against the DNA. The CDR3 spans 15 amino acids, including both terminal residues. Germline loops: CDR1 MNHNS, CDR2 SASEGT. The CDR3 here is CASSSDRGRRYTFGS.

This clonotype has more than one count but fewer than ten. This sequence joins TRBV18 and TRBJ2-1, with TRBD2 matching over 9 bases. CDR3 length: 16 residues. J gave up 7 bases and V 2 bases, and 9 bases lay outside the gene matches. Germline-derived CDR1 and CDR2 are KGHSH and LQKENI. The CDR3 is CASSPISGGIGNEQFF. The CDR3 bases are TGTGCCAGCTCACCAATCAGCGGGGGGATCGGGAATGAGCAGTTCTTC. Looking up the rest from reference TRBV18 and TRBJ2-1 gives the full variable domain: NAGVMQNPRHLVRRRGQEARLRCSPMKGHSHVYWYRQLPEEGLKFMVYLQKENIIDESGMPKERFSAEFPKEGPSILRIQQVVRGDSAAYFCASSPISGGIGNEQFFGPGTRLTVL.

This clonotype was found a few times. CDR3 in amino acids: CASSPLNSYEQYF. CDR3 sequence (DNA): TGTGCCAGCAGCCCGCTGAACTCCTACGAGCAGTACTTC. J is TRBJ2-1 and V is TRBV7-9; no reliable D call. The J call may be faulty, since TRBJ2-7 better matches the DNA end. This CDR3 spans 13 amino acids. Germline V gene data show CDR1 as SEHNR and CDR2 as FQNEAQ (reference sequence).

Regarding this clonotype: No conserved phenylalanine or tryptophan ends this CDR3, so it is likely a read error. The limits of the CDR3 on the DNA are not certain, so only TCRdb's listed CDR3 is given. The chain carries TRBV6-5 and TRBJ2-1; the table assigns TRBD1, which was not confirmed against the DNA. Termini included, the CDR3 measures 19 amino acids. Per germline, CDR1 MNHEY and CDR2 SVGAGI. The CDR3 here is CASSYSMVLDPGDGYTFGS.